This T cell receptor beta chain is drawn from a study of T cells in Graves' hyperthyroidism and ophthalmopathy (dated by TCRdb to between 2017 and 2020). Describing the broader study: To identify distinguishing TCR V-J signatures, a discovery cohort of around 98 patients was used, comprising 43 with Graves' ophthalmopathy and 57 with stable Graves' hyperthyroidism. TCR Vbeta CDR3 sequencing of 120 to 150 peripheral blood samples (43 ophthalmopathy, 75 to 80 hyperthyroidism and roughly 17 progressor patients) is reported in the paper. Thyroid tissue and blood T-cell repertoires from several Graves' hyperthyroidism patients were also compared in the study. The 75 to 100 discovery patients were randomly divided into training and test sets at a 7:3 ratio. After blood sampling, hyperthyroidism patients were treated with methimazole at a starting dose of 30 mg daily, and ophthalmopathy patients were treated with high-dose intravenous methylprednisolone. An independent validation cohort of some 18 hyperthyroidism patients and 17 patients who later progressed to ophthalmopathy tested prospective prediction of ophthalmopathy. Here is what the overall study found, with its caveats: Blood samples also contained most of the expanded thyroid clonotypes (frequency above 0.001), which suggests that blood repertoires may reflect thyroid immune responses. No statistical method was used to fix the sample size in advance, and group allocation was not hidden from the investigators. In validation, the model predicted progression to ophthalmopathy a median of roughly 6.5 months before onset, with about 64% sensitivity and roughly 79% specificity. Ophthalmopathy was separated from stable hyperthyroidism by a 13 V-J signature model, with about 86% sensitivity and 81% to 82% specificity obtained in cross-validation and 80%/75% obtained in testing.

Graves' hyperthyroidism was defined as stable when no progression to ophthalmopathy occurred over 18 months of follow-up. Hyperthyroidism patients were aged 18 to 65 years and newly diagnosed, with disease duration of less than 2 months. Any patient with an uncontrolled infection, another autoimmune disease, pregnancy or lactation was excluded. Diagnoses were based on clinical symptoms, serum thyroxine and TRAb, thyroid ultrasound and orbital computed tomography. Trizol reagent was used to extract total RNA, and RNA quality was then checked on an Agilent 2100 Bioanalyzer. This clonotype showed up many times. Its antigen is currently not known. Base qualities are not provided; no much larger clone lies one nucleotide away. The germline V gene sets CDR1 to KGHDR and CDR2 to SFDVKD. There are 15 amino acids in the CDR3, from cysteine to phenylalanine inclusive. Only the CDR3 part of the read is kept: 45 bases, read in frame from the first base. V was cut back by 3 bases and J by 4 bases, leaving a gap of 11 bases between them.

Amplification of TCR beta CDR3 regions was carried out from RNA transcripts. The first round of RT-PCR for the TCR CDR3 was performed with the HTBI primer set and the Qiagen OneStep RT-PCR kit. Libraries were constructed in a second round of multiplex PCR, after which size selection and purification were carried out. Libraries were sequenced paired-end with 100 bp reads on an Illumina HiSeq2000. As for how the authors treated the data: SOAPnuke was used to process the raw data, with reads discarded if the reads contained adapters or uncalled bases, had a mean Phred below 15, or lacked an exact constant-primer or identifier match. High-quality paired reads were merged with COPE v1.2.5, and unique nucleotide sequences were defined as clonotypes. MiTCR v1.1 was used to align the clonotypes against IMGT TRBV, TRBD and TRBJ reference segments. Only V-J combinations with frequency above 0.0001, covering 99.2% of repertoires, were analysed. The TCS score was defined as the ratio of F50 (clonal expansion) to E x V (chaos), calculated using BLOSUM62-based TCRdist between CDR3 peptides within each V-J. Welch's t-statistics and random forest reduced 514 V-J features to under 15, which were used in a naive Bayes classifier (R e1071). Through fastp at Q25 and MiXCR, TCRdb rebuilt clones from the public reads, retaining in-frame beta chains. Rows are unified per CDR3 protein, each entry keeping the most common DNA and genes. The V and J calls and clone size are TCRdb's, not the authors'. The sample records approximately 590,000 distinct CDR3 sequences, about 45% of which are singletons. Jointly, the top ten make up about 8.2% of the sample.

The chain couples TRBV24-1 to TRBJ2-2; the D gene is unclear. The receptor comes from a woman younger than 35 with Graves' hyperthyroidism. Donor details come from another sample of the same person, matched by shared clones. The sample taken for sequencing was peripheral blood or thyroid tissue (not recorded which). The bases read TGTGCCACCAGTGATGCCTCAAAAGGCACCGGGGAGCTGTTTTTT. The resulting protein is CATSDASKGTGELFF.